Included here is one TCR beta chain sequence, with context. Among the unsorted PBMC samples, replicate PCRs used around 270 ng DNA, roughly 30,000 T cell genomes. PBMC DNA, left unsorted, was sequenced on ten immunoSEQ deep assay plates. Repertoires were generated with immunoSEQ multiplex PCR, while TCRdb's copy carries only in-frame clones and drops some. The sample lists roughly 450,000 clones; around 74% were seen once. The data were taken from a study of shared clonotypes between healthy human individuals. The clonotype comes from a woman aged 40-49 years in good health. Some clones in this sample may be carry-over from other donors' samples. The sample consisted of PBMCs.

CDR3 protein: CASSGQSYGYTF. DNA for the CDR3: TGTGCCAGCAGCGGACAGAGCTATGGCTACACCTTC. This rearrangement joins TRBV28 to TRBJ1-2; TRBD1 is a possible D gene (6 bases). Germline V CDR1 and CDR2: MDHEN, SYDVKM. V was shortened by 6 bases and J by 4 bases, with 9 bases between the two germline ends. CDR3 length: 12 amino acids.